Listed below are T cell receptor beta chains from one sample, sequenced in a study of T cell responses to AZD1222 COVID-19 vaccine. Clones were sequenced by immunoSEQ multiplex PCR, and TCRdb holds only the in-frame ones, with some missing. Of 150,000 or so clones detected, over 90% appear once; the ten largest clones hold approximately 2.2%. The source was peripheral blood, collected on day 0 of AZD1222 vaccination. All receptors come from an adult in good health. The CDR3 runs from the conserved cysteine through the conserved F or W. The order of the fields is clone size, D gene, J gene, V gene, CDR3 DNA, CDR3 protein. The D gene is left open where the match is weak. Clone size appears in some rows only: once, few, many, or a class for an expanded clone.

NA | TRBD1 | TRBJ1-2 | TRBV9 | TGTGCCAGCAGAACAGGGGCCGGGGGCTACACCTTC | CASRTGAGGYTF
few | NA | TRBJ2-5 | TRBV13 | TGTGCCAGCAGCTGGAGAGGGGGAGAGGAAAAGACCCAGTACTTC | CASSWRGGEEKTQYF
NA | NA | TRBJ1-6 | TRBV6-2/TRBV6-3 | TGTGCCAGCAGTTGGCGGGACGGAAGTAATTCACCCCTCCACTTT | CASSWRDGSNSPLHF
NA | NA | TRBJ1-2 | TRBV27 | TGTGCCAGCAGGGGAGGGTACTATGGCTACACCTTC | CASRGGYYGYTF
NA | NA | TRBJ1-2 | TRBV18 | TGTGCCAGCTCACCACCATCAGGGCCCTATGGCTACACCTTC | CASSPPSGPYGYTF
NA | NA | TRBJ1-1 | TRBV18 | TGTGCCAGCTCACCGCCGACGGGGAACACTGAAGCTTTCTTT | CASSPPTGNTEAFF
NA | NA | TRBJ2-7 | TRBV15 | TGTGCCACCAGCAGAGACTGGGACACGAACTACGAGCAGTACTTC | CATSRDWDTNYEQYF
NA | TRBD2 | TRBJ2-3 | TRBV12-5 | TGTGCTAGTGGTTTTACAACTAGCGGGGGGGCCACAGATACGCAGTATTTT | CASGFTTSGGATDTQYF
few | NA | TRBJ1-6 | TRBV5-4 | TGTGCCAGCAGCTTGGTACAGGGCGTAATCGGTTCACCCCTCCACTTT | CASSLVQGVIGSPLHF
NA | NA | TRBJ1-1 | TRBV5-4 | TGTGCCAGCAGCTTGGAAAGGGCCAGTGAAGCTTTCTTT | CASSLERASEAFF
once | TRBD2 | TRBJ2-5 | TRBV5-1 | TGCGCCAGCAGCCAGCGGGGGGGATCCCAAGAGACCCAGTACTTC | CASSQRGGSQETQYF
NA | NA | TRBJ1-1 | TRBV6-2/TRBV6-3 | TGTGCCAGCAGTTACCGCCCTGCTCAAATGGGGACTGAAGCTTTCTTT | CASSYRPAQMGTEAFF
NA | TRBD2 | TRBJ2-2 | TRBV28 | TGTGCCAGCAGTTGGGGGACTAGCGGGAGTGCCGGGGAGCTGTTTTTT | CASSWGTSGSAGELFF
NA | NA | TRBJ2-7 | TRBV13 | TGTGCCAGCAGCTTAGGTCCCTACTGGGGTAGCTCCTACGAGCAGTACTTC | CASSLGPYWGSSYEQYF
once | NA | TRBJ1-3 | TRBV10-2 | TGCGCCAGCAGTGTAACAGGGAGGCAGGTGGAAAACACCATATATTTT | CASSVTGRQVENTIYF
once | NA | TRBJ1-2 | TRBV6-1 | TGTGCCAGCAGTGAAGGAGCAGGGTTGTATGGCTACACCTTC | CASSEGAGLYGYTF
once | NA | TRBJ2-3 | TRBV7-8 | TGTGCCAGCAGCTTACAAGGCGGAACGAACCCAGATACGCAGTATTTT | CASSLQGGTNPDTQYF
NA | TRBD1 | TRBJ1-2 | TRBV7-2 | TGTGCCAGCAGCTCTAGACAGGGGGACGGCTACACCTTC | CASSSRQGDGYTF
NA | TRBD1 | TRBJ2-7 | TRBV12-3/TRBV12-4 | TGTGCCAGCAGTCGACAGGGCCGGGAGCAGTACTTC | CASSRQGREQYF
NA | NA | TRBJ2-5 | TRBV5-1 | TGCGCCAGCAGCCGGGACACCCAAGAGACCCAGTACTTC | CASSRDTQETQYF
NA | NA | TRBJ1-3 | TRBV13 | TGTGCCAGCAGCTTAGAATCAGGGGCTGGAAACACCATATATTTT | CASSLESGAGNTIYF
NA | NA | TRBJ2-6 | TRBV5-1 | TGCGCCAGCAGCCCGGACAGCTCTGGGGCCAACGTCCTGACTTTC | CASSPDSSGANVLTF
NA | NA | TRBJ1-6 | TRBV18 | TGTGCCAGCTCACCCAAGGGACCTAATTCACCCCTCCACTTT | CASSPKGPNSPLHF
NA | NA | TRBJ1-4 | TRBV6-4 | TGTGCCAGCAGTGATCTTTGGACGGAACCAACTAATGAAAAACTGTTTTTT | CASSDLWTEPTNEKLFF
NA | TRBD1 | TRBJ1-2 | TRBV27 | TGTGCCAGCAGTTACGGGGACAGGGGTAGCTACACCTTC | CASSYGDRGSYTF
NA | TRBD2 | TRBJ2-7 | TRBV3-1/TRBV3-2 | TGTGCCAGCAGTGCGAGCGGGAGTCGTGAGCAGTACTTC | CASSASGSREQYF
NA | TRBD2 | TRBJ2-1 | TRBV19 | TGTGCCAGTGTAGGGACATTGCCCGGGACTAGCGGGAGGGCCGCCTACAATGAGCAGTTCTTC | CASVGTLPGTSGRAAYNEQFF